The 3 T cell receptor beta chains below all came from one sample that was sequenced in a study of response to subunit inactivated influenza vaccine. TCRdb recomputed calls from the RT-PCR reads with MiXCR, one row per CDR3 protein. This table has hundreds of thousands of distinct CDR3 sequences, about 15% appearing once. The sample in question was PBMCs from blood, obtained 14 to 15 days before vaccination. These receptors originate from a man aged 50 to 59 who received an inactivated influenza vaccine.

This clonotype was counted a few times. V and J are TRBV20-1 and TRBJ2-2; D is ambiguous. Germline CDR1 is DFQATT and CDR2 is SNEGSKA (reference sequence). V lost 3 bases, J lost 0 bases, and 8 bases lay in between. There are 14 residues in the CDR3. Here the CDR3 reads CSASRQANTGELFF. The DNA of the CDR3 is TGCAGTGCTAGTAGGCAGGCGAACACCGGGGAGCTGTTTTTT.

The chain carries TRBV3-1 and TRBJ2-7; D is unresolved. V lost 2 bases to trimming and J lost 0 bases, with 14 bases between them. CDR1 and CDR2 (germline): LGHDT, YNNKEL (reference sequence). This CDR3 region has 16 residues. The CDR3 spells CASSQPGPKSSYEQYF. The DNA for the CDR3 is TGTGCCAGCAGCCAACCAGGCCCAAAAAGCTCCTACGAGCAGTACTTC.

The rearrangement uses TRBV10-3 and TRBJ2-3, with unresolved D. Looked up from germline, CDR1 is ENHRY and CDR2 is SYGVKD. V lost 2 bases and J 2 bases, leaving 8 bases between the germline ends. The CDR3 runs 14 residues. In nucleotides, the CDR3 is TGTGCCATCAGTGAGCCACACCACACAGATACGCAGTATTTT. This translates into CAISEPHHTDTQYF.